This entry concerns a single T cell receptor (beta chain). The data were taken from a study of OX40 agonist ivuxolimab in advanced cancers. About the research overall: Averaging roughly 60 years in age, with a range of about 23 to 90, the cohort was approximately 87% male.

V was trimmed by 2 bases and J by 1 base, leaving 5 bases between them. Germline CDR1 MNHEY, CDR2 SVGAGI. The CDR3 totals 13 residues. Sequencing used immunoSEQ multiplex PCR; TCRdb keeps in-frame clones, though not all of them. The sample yields 40,000 to 55,000 clones, roughly nine tenths seen once. The clonotype comes from an adult with an advanced solid tumor such as melanoma, head and neck, liver or kidney cancer. This material consisted of CD4+ or CD8+ T cells sorted from blood, taken in a trial of the OX40 agonist ivuxolimab. The V call is TRBV6-5, the J call TRBJ1-1; D is uncertain. This CDR3 reads CASSYGTNTEAFF. CDR3 nucleotide sequence: TGTGCCAGCAGTTACGGTACGAACACTGAAGCTTTCTTT.